A selection of T cell receptor beta chains follows, all from one sample in a study of CD4 T cells in relation to SARS-CoV-2 and coronaviruses. Clones were read by immunoSEQ multiplex PCR, and TCRdb kept only the in-frame ones, dropping some. In the table there are approximately 64,000 clones, about 95% of which are singletons. Material: naive CD4+ T cells from PBMCs. These receptors all come from a human donor in good health. Each CDR3 is given with its conserved first and last residue. The D gene is left open where the match is weak. Size values are once, few and many counts, or a class for expanded clones, and some rows have none.

clone_size | j_call | v_call | d_call | cdr3_length | cdr3_aa | cdr3_nt
NA | TRBJ1-5 | TRBV2 | NA | 14 | CASSQTGQDQPQHF | TGTGCCAGCAGCCAGACAGGTCAAGATCAGCCCCAGCATTTT
NA | TRBJ1-2 | TRBV5-6 | NA | 12 | CASSGWTDLGTF | TGTGCCAGCAGCGGATGGACTGACTTGGGGACCTTC
NA | TRBJ1-6 | TRBV28 | NA | 12 | CASSSYNSPLHF | TGTGCCAGCAGTTCCTATAATTCACCCCTCCACTTT
NA | TRBJ1-3 | TRBV24-1 | NA | 13 | CATSDRNRNTIYF | TGTGCCACCAGTGACCGTAACCGAAACACCATATATTTT
NA | TRBJ2-1 | TRBV15 | NA | 18 | CATSHLRGSEYTYNEQFF | TGTGCCACCTCACATCTACGGGGTAGCGAGTATACCTACAATGAGCAGTTCTTC
NA | TRBJ2-7 | TRBV7-8 | NA | 15 | CASSLGGRVAYEQYF | TGTGCCAGCAGCTTAGGGGGCAGGGTTGCCTACGAGCAGTACTTC
once | TRBJ2-7 | TRBV27 | TRBD1 | 16 | CASSSHGTGNSYEQYF | TGTGCCAGCAGTTCCCACGGGACAGGGAACTCCTACGAGCAGTACTTC
once | TRBJ2-7 | TRBV3-1/TRBV3-2 | TRBD2 | 15 | CASSQGTSGPYEQYF | TGTGCCAGCAGCCAAGGAACTAGCGGCCCCTACGAGCAGTACTTC
NA | TRBJ2-5 | TRBV24-1 | TRBD2 | 18 | CATSGGTSGRGLEETQYF | TGTGCCACCTCAGGGGGCACTAGCGGGAGGGGTTTAGAAGAGACCCAGTACTTC
NA | TRBJ2-2 | TRBV28 | TRBD1 | 15 | CASRKGQLRSGELFF | TGTGCCAGCAGGAAGGGACAGCTTCGGTCCGGGGAGCTGTTTTTT
NA | TRBJ2-1 | TRBV24-1 | TRBD2 | 16 | CATSERLAGAHNEQFF | TGTGCCACCAGTGAACGACTAGCGGGAGCCCACAATGAGCAGTTCTTC
once | TRBJ1-4 | TRBV5-1 | NA | 15 | CASSSEGSYNEKLFF | TGCGCCAGCAGCTCGGAAGGGTCATATAATGAAAAACTGTTTTTT
NA | TRBJ1-2 | TRBV24-1 | TRBD1 | 15 | CATSEKQGGSRGYTF | TGTGCCACCAGTGAGAAACAGGGGGGCAGTAGAGGCTACACCTTC
NA | TRBJ2-1 | TRBV11-3 | NA | 13 | CASSLVYGREQFF | TGTGCCAGCAGCTTAGTTTATGGCCGCGAGCAGTTCTTC
once | TRBJ2-7 | TRBV28 | TRBD2 | 14 | CASTFGGKSYEQYF | TGTGCCAGCACCTTCGGGGGGAAGTCCTACGAGCAGTACTTC
NA | TRBJ2-1 | TRBV27 | TRBD2 | 16 | CASRTSGGGSYNEQFF | TGTGCCAGCAGGACTTCGGGAGGTGGCTCCTACAATGAGCAGTTCTTC
NA | TRBJ2-3 | TRBV5-1 | TRBD1 | 16 | CASSLGRTGVSDTQYF | TGCGCCAGCAGCTTGGGAAGGACAGGGGTTTCAGATACGCAGTATTTT
NA | TRBJ1-2 | TRBV19 | TRBD1 | 15 | CASSIRDRLPYGYTF | TGTGCCAGTAGTATCCGGGACAGATTACCCTATGGCTACACCTTC
NA | TRBJ1-3 | TRBV3-1/TRBV3-2 | NA | 14 | CASSQGGGWNTIYF | TGTGCCAGCAGCCAAGGGGGGGGATGGAACACCATATATTTT
once | TRBJ2-7 | TRBV9 | TRBD2 | 16 | CASSVVVGGPYYEQYF | TGTGCCAGCAGCGTAGTGGTGGGAGGGCCCTATTACGAGCAGTACTTC
NA | TRBJ2-2 | TRBV5-5 | NA | 14 | CASSLDTNTGELFF | TGTGCCAGCAGCTTAGACACCAACACCGGGGAGCTGTTTTTT
NA | TRBJ1-2 | TRBV7-8 | TRBD1 | 15 | CASSLARDRRNGYTF | TGTGCCAGCAGCTTAGCTCGGGACAGGAGGAATGGCTACACCTTC
NA | TRBJ2-7 | TRBV6-1 | NA | 17 | CASSEYILGRQDYEQYF | TGTGCCAGCAGTGAATATATTCTCGGTCGACAGGACTACGAGCAGTACTTC
NA | TRBJ2-7 | TRBV6-5 | NA | 15 | CASSLDWASTYEQYF | TGTGCCAGCAGTTTGGACTGGGCATCTACCTACGAGCAGTACTTC
few | TRBJ1-5 | TRBV5-1 | TRBD1 | 19 | CASSPVSYRGRIHNQPQHF | TGCGCCAGCAGCCCTGTGAGTTACAGGGGCCGCATTCATAATCAGCCCCAGCATTTT
NA | TRBJ2-3 | TRBV5-1 | TRBD1 | 16 | CASSLGTGSSPDTQYF | TGCGCCAGCAGCTTGGGGACAGGGAGTTCCCCAGATACGCAGTATTTT
NA | TRBJ1-1 | TRBV2 | TRBD1 | 15 | CASSRQGWRDTEAFF | TGTGCCAGCAGTCGACAGGGGTGGAGGGACACTGAAGCTTTCTTT
NA | TRBJ1-2 | TRBV28 | NA | 13 | CASSLGGHYGYTF | TGTGCCAGCAGTTTAGGGGGGCACTATGGCTACACCTTC
NA | TRBJ2-7 | TRBV7-7 | NA | 13 | CASSLENSYEQYF | TGTGCCAGCAGCTTAGAGAACTCCTACGAGCAGTACTTC
few | TRBJ2-3 | TRBV10-3 | NA | 16 | CAISGTLARSTDTQYF | TGTGCCATCAGTGGGACTCTAGCGCGAAGCACAGATACGCAGTATTTT
NA | TRBJ2-5 | TRBV11-2 | TRBD2 | 14 | CASRRLAGPETQYF | TGTGCCAGCAGGCGACTAGCGGGTCCTGAGACCCAGTACTTC
NA | TRBJ2-7 | TRBV28 | TRBD1 | 17 | CASSLVTYLGQGSAQYF | TGTGCCAGCAGTTTGGTCACCTATCTGGGACAGGGGTCCGCGCAGTACTTC
NA | TRBJ2-7 | TRBV11-3 | NA | 14 | CASSSGRQSYEQYF | TGTGCCAGCAGCTCGGGGCGACAGTCCTACGAGCAGTACTTC
once | TRBJ1-1 | TRBV6-5 | NA | 15 | CASSLRDSGRGEAFF | TGTGCCAGCAGCCTCCGGGACTCTGGAAGGGGTGAAGCTTTCTTT
NA | TRBJ1-1 | TRBV28 | NA | 13 | CASSEGRGTEAFF | TGTGCCAGCAGTGAAGGACGGGGTACTGAAGCTTTCTTT
NA | TRBJ1-4 | TRBV5-6 | NA | 15 | CASSPRGSSNEKLFF | TGTGCCAGCAGCCCAAGGGGGTCCTCGAATGAAAAACTGTTTTTT
NA | TRBJ2-3 | TRBV18 | NA | 17 | CASSPRLTQGKGDTQYF | TGTGCCAGCTCACCACGTCTAACACAGGGTAAAGGGGATACGCAGTATTTT
NA | TRBJ2-3 | TRBV13 | TRBD2 | 17 | CASSFQRGRKGTDTQYF | TGTGCCAGCAGCTTCCAGCGGGGGCGGAAGGGAACAGATACGCAGTATTTT
NA | TRBJ2-3 | TRBV9 | TRBD2 | 15 | CASSVLAGVVDTQYF | TGTGCCAGCAGCGTACTAGCGGGAGTGGTAGATACGCAGTATTTT
NA | TRBJ2-2 | TRBV6-5 | NA | 14 | CSSQRRQNTGELFF | TGTTCCTCACAGCGAAGACAAAACACCGGGGAGCTGTTTTTT
once | TRBJ2-7 | TRBV14 | NA | 14 | CASSPRTSSYEQYF | TGTGCCAGCAGCCCCCGCACGAGCTCCTACGAGCAGTACTTC
NA | TRBJ2-1 | TRBV7-9 | TRBD2 | 17 | CASSYKRLAGSYNEQFF | TGTGCCAGCAGCTATAAACGACTAGCGGGCTCCTACAATGAGCAGTTCTTC
once | TRBJ2-1 | TRBV9 | TRBD2 | 15 | CASSVEGLGYNEQFF | TGTGCCAGCAGCGTAGAAGGACTAGGATACAATGAGCAGTTCTTC
NA | TRBJ2-2 | TRBV29-1 | NA | 14 | CSVGSGGSTGELFF | TGCAGCGTTGGTTCGGGTGGGTCCACCGGGGAGCTGTTTTTT
once | TRBJ2-1 | TRBV6-5 | NA | 13 | CAVDDRVYNEQFF | TGTGCCGTGGACGACCGGGTGTACAATGAGCAGTTCTTC
NA | TRBJ2-7 | TRBV18 | TRBD2 | 15 | CASSLPSGGGYGQYF | TGTGCCAGCTCACTCCCTAGCGGGGGAGGCTACGGGCAGTACTTC
NA | TRBJ2-5 | TRBV18 | NA | 13 | CASSPGPRETQYF | TGTGCCAGCTCACCAGGTCCTCGCGAGACCCAGTACTTC
NA | TRBJ1-3 | TRBV28 | NA | 13 | CASYTGPGNTIYF | TGTGCCAGCTACACAGGTCCGGGAAACACCATATATTTT
NA | TRBJ2-7 | TRBV7-9 | TRBD2 | 18 | CASSSHWTSGHRSYEQYF | TGTGCCAGCAGCTCACACTGGACTAGCGGACACCGCTCCTACGAGCAGTACTTC
NA | TRBJ2-5 | TRBV18 | NA | 14 | CASSPRQQEETQYF | TGTGCCAGCTCACCACGGCAGCAAGAAGAGACCCAGTACTTC
few | TRBJ1-6 | TRBV9 | NA | 14 | CASSVGSLGSPLHF | TGTGCCAGCAGCGTAGGTTCCCTAGGTTCACCCCTCCACTTT
NA | TRBJ2-3 | TRBV30 | NA | 12 | CAWSHGTDTQYF | TGTGCCTGGAGTCATGGAACAGATACGCAGTATTTT
NA | TRBJ2-7 | TRBV2 | NA | 11 | CASSPQSEQYF | TGTGCCAGCAGTCCTCAGTCCGAGCAGTACTTC
NA | TRBJ1-2 | TRBV18 | NA | 13 | CASSPDSGGGYTF | TGTGCCAGCTCGCCAGACAGCGGGGGAGGCTACACCTTC
NA | TRBJ2-4 | TRBV3-1/TRBV3-2 | TRBD2 | 19 | CASSQLGTSGTLAKNIQYF | TGTGCCAGCAGCCAACTGGGGACTAGCGGCACCTTAGCCAAAAACATTCAGTACTTC
NA | TRBJ2-1 | TRBV7-2 | NA | 14 | CASSLRVPYNEQFF | TGTGCCAGCAGCTTGAGGGTTCCCTACAATGAGCAGTTCTTC